A single sample gave rise to the 6 T cell receptor beta chains below, sequenced in a study of regulatory T cells in long-lasting Graves disease. The time point was: newly diagnosed GD, antithyroid drugs for less than 3 months. RNA from PBMCs was the source of the TCR library. In building TCR beta libraries, iRepertoire HTBI primers were used together with Arm-PCR of CDR3 regions. Via MiXCR, TCRdb re-called the multiplex PCR reads, giving one row per CDR3 protein. The sample holds some 320,000 distinct CDR3 sequences, 18% seen once. The specimen was peripheral blood mononuclear cells (PBMCs), collected at new diagnosis, from a patient treated with antithyroid drugs. The receptors were sampled from a female donor with Graves disease.

This clonotype was detected ten times or more. The chain recombines TRBV12-3 or TRBV12-4 with TRBJ2-1, with 14 positions matching TRBD2. This CDR3 is built from 15 residues. J gave up 8 bases and V 7 bases, and 7 bases lay outside the gene matches. The CDR3 protein is CASKMTSGRADEQFF. The CDR3 DNA follows: TGTGCCAGCAAAATGACTAGCGGGAGGGCCGATGAGCAGTTCTTC.

In its sample, this clonotype was seen many times. The chain employs TRBV2 and TRBJ1-2; no firm D call. CDR3 length equals 13 residues. CDR1 is SNHLY and CDR2 is FYNNEI in the germline V gene. V was trimmed by 3 bases and J by 3 bases, leaving 8 bases between them. This CDR3 is CASSEGKHYGYTF. The DNA of the CDR3 is TGTGCCAGCAGTGAGGGGAAGCACTATGGCTACACCTTC.

This clonotype occurred many times. The chain links TRBV2 to TRBJ2-7, with 8 bases fitting TRBD2. Germline-derived CDR1 and CDR2 are SNHLY and FYNNEI. Germline trimming cut 6 bases from V and 7 bases from J; bases unmatched to any gene: 17. The CDR3 is made up of 16 amino acids. CDR3 nucleotides: TGTGCCAGCAGCTCAACCCGTACCAGCGGGAGCCAAGAGCAGTACTTC. Its translation: CASSSTRTSGSQEQYF.

This clonotype was detected many times. The chain joins TRBV7-2 to TRBJ2-7, with no clear D. Trimming took off 4 bases at V and 5 bases at J, with 9 bases between the two ends. Germline CDR1 is SGHTA and CDR2 is FQGNSA. This CDR3 is built from 12 residues. CDR3 sequence reads: CASSSVGHEQYF. In nucleotides, the CDR3 is TGTGCCAGCAGCTCAGTCGGCCACGAGCAGTACTTC.

This clonotype was seen at least ten times. The rearrangement links TRBV4-1 to TRBJ1-2, with D possibly TRBD1 on 5 matching bases. CDR1 is MGHRA, CDR2 YSYEKL, per germline. V was clipped by 2 bases and J by 0 bases, with 10 bases between them. This CDR3 comprises 15 residues. The CDR3 here is CASSQLGGANYGYTF. The CDR3 bases are TGCGCCAGCAGCCAACTTGGAGGGGCTAACTATGGCTACACCTTC.

The genes are TRBV6-2 or TRBV6-3 and TRBJ2-5, with 7 nucleotides matching TRBD2. The J call may be faulty, since TRBJ2-1 better matches the DNA end. The CDR3 has 14 residues. Germline V gene sequence: CDR1 MNHEY, CDR2 SVGEGT. CDR3 in DNA: TGTGCCAGCAGCCGCGGACTAGGACTTTATGAGCAGTTCTTC. This gives the protein CASSRGLGLYEQFF.